This T cell receptor beta chain was sequenced in a study of spatial heterogeneity in lung cancer. Study-wide background: A consistent excess of beta-chain over alpha-chain sequences was detected.

There are 12 residues in the CDR3. The germline V gene encodes CDR1 MNHEY and CDR2 SMNVEV (reference sequence). V was clipped by 6 bases and J by 5 bases, with 9 bases between them. Each TCR cDNA molecule bore a unique molecular identifier. Using its own MiXCR run on the 5' RACE reads, TCRdb lists one record per CDR3 protein. This sample has some 40,000 distinct CDR3 sequences; 3% to 3.5% occur once, and the top ten carry roughly 34%. This clonotype came up many times. The time point here: sample taken at primary tumor resection. The donors, around 71 patients with untreated early-stage non-small cell lung cancer, provided the samples. Unsorted whole RNA of tumor, nontumor lung or frozen PBMC was sequenced.

This rearrangement joins TRBV27 to TRBJ2-3; tentatively, D is TRBD2 (5 bases). The source of this sequence is a male donor with early-stage non-small cell lung cancer. The material was normal lung tissue next to the tumor, obtained at surgery. CDR3 DNA sequence: TGTGCCAGCAGGAGACTACGAGATACGCAGTATTTT. Its protein product is CASRRLRDTQYF.